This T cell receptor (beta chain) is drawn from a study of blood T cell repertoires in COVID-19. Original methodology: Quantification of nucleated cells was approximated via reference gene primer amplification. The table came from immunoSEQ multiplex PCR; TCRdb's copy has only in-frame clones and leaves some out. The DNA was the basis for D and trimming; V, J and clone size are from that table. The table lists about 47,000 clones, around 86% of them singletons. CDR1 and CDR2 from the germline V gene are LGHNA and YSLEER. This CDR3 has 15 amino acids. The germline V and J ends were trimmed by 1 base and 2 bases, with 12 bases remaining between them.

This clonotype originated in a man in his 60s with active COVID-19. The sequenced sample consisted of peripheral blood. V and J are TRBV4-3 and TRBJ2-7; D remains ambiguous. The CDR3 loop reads CASSQVGTAAYEQYF. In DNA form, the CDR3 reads TGCGCCAGCAGCCAAGTCGGAACAGCTGCCTACGAGCAGTACTTC.